Here is one T cell receptor beta chain with its context. The antigen remains undetermined. This specimen comes from a study of a mutant IDH1 vaccine in newly diagnosed glioma. V was shortened by 11 bases and J by 1 base, with 8 bases between the two germline ends. The CDR3 consists of 12 residues. CDR1 is SGHVS and CDR2 is FNYEAQ in the germline V gene. Profiled with immunoSEQ multiplex PCR; TCRdb holds only in-frame clones, not every one. The sample gives around 53,000 clones, around 85% of which show up once; more than 6.5% is in the top ten. Regarding time point: week 35, safety follow-up. Doses consisted of 300 ug of mutant IDH1 20-mer peptide each, paired with topical imiquimod.

Sequenced here: PBMCs, sampled from a glioma patient whose treatment included an IDH1 peptide vaccine. The rearrangement uses TRBV7-6 and TRBJ2-2, with D unresolved. The source is a man in his forties with glioma. The CDR3 loop is CALKGNTGELFF. The CDR3 DNA is TGTGCCCTGAAGGGGAACACCGGGGAGCTGTTTTTT. Using reference TRBV7-6 and TRBJ2-2 for the parts outside the CDR3, the full variable domain is GAGVSQSPRYKVTKRGQDVALRCDPISGHVSLYWYRQALGQGPEFLTYFNYEAQQDKSGLPNDRFSAERPEGSISTLTIQRTEQRDSAMYRCALKGNTGELFFGEGSRLTVL.